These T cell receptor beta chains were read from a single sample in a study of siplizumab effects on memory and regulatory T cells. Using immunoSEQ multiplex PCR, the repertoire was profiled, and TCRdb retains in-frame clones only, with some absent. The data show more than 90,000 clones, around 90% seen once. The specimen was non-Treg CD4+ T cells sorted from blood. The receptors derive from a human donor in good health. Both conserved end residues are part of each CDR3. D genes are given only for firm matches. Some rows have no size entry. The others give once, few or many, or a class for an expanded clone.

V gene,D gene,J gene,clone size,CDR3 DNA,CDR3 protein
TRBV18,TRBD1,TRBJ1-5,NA,TGTGCCAGCTCCGGGGACAGGGATCGACAGCCCCAGCATTTT,CASSGDRDRQPQHF
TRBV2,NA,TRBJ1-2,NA,TGTGCCGGAAGGGGGGAGCTCTATGGCTACACCTTC,CAGRGELYGYTF
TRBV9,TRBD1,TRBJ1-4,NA,TGTGCCAGCAGTCACAGGGGCGCTAATGAAAAACTGTTTTTT,CASSHRGANEKLFF
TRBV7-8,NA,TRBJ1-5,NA,TGTGCCAGCAGGGGTGATAGCAATCAGCCCCAGCATTTT,CASRGDSNQPQHF
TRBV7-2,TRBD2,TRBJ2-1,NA,TGTGCCAGCAGCTCCGGACTAGCGGGAGTCAATGAGCAGTTCTTC,CASSSGLAGVNEQFF
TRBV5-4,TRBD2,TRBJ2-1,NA,TGTGCCAGCAGCTTGGGGTTAGCGGGAGGTAGCAATGAGCAGTTCTTC,CASSLGLAGGSNEQFF
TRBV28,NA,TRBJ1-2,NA,TGTGCCAGCAGGGAGCAGGGCCCCCTCTATGGCTACACCTTC,CASREQGPLYGYTF
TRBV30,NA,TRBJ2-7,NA,TGTGCCTGGAGTGTACGGGACGAGCAGTACTTC,CAWSVRDEQYF
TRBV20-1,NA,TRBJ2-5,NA,TGCAGTGCTAGAGATAAGTTGACCCAGTACTTC,CSARDKLTQYF
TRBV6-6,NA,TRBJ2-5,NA,TGTGCCAGCAGTTATGGGACTGAGACCCAGTACTTC,CASSYGTETQYF
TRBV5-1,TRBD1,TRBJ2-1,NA,TGCGCCAGCAGCCCCGGACAGGGGGCGTACAATGAGCAGTTCTTC,CASSPGQGAYNEQFF
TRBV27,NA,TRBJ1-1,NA,TGTGCCAGCAGTTTTTCTTACAGGGAGGCTGAAGCTTTCTTT,CASSFSYREAEAFF
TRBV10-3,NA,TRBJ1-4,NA,TGTGCCATCAGTGTCAATCCTAATGAAAAACTGTTTTTT,CAISVNPNEKLFF
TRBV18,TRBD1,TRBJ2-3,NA,TGTGCCAGCTCACCACGGGACAGGGGGGGAACAGATACGCAGTATTTT,CASSPRDRGGTDTQYF
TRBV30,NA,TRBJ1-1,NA,TGTGCCTGGAGGGGCGGGGGGCCAGTAGCTTTCTTT,CAWRGGGPVAFF
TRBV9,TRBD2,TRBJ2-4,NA,TGTGCCAGCAGCTTCCGGGGGGAACGCCAAAACATTCAGTACTTC,CASSFRGERQNIQYF
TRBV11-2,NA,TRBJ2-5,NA,TGTGCCAGCAAGCTTGCCGGGGGCCCAGAGACCCAGTACTTC,CASKLAGGPETQYF
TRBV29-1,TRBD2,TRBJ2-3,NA,TGCAGCGTCGTAGCGGGAGGAGCAGATACGCAGTATTTT,CSVVAGGADTQYF
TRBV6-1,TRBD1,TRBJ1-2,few,TGTGCCAGCCCCGACAGGGAACAGGGTGGCTACACCTTC,CASPDREQGGYTF
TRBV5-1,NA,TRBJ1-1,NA,TGCGCCAGCAGCTTGGAGGCGGGGAACACTGAAGCTTTCTTT,CASSLEAGNTEAFF
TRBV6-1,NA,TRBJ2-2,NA,TGTGCCAGCAGTGAAGCGGGGGACACCGGGGAGCTGTTTTTT,CASSEAGDTGELFF
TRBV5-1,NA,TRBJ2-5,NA,TGCGCCAGCAGCTTACGAGTTCAAGAGACCCAGTACTTC,CASSLRVQETQYF
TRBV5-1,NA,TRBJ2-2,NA,TGCGCCAGCAGCTCTTCCGGTCCCGGGGAGCTGTTTTTT,CASSSSGPGELFF
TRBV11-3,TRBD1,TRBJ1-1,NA,TGTGCCAGCAGCCCCCCGCAGGCAGGGGGCGTCCACACTGAAGCTTTCTTT,CASSPPQAGGVHTEAFF
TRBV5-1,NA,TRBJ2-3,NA,TGCGCCAGCAGCCGCCGGACAGCCAGCACAGATACGCAGTATTTT,CASSRRTASTDTQYF
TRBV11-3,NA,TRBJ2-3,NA,TGTGCCAGCAGCCCAGGGGCCGATACGCAGTATTTT,CASSPGADTQYF
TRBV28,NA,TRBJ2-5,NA,TGTGCCAGCACCGCCCTTGGGGGCGGCCAAGAGACCCAGTACTTC,CASTALGGGQETQYF
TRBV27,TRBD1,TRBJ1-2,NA,TGTGCCAGCAGTTTCCTCCCCATCGGGACAGGGTCCTATGGCTACACCTTC,CASSFLPIGTGSYGYTF